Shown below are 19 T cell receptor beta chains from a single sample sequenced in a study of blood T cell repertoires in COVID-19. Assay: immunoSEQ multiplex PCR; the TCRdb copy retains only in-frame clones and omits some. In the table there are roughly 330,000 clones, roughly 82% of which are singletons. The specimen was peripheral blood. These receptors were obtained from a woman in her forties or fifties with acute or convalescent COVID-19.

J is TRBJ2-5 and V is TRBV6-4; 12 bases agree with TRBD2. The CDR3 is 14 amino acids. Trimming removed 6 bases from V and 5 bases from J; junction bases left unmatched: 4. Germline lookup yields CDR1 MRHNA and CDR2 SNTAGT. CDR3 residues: CASSPTSGSETQYF. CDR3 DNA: TGTGCCAGCAGCCCGACTAGCGGGAGCGAGACCCAGTACTTC.

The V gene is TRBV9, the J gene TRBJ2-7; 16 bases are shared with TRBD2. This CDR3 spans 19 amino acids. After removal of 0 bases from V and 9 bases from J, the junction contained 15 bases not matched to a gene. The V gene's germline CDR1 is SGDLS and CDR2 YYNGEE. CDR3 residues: CASSVAGGLAGGIHQVQYF. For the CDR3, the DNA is TGTGCCAGCAGCGTAGCGGGGGGACTAGCGGGAGGGATCCATCAGGTGCAGTACTTC.

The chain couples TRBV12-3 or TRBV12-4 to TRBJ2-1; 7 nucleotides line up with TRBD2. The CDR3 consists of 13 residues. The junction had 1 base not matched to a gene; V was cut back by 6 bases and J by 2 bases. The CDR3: CASSSGTYNEQFF. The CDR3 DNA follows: TGTGCCAGCAGCAGCGGGACCTACAATGAGCAGTTCTTC.

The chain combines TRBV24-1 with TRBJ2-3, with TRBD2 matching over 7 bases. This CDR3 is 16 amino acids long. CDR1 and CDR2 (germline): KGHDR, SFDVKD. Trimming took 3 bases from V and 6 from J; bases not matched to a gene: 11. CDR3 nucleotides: TGTGCCACCAGTGATCCGTCCATCGGAGCGGGGGATACGCAGTATTTT. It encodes CATSDPSIGAGDTQYF.

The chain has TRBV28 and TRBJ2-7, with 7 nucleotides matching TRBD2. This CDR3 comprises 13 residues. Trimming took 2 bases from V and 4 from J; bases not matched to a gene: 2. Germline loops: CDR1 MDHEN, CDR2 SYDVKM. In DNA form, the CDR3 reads TGTGCCAGCAGTTTAGGGGGGGGGTACGAGCAGTACTTC. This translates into CASSLGGGYEQYF.

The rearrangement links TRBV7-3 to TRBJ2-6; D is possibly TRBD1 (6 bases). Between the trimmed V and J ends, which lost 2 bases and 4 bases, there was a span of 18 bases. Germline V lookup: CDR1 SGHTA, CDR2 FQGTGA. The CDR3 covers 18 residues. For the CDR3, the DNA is TGTGCCAGCAGCTTAGGACAGCCGCTGGCTGGAGGGGCCAACGTCCTGACTTTC. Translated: CASSLGQPLAGGANVLTF.

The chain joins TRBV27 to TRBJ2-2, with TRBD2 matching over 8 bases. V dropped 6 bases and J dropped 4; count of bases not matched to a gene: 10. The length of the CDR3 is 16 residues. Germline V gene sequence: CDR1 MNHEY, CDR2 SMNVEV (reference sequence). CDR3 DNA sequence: TGTGCCAGCAGCTCCATCAGCGGGAGAGGCACCGGGGAGCTGTTTTTT. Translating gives CASSSISGRGTGELFF.

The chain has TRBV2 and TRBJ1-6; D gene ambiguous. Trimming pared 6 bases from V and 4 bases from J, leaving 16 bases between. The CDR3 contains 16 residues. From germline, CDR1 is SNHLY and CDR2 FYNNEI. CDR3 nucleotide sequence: TGTGCCAGCAGGGGCCACGCAGGCATTTATAATTCACCCCTCCACTTT. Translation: CASRGHAGIYNSPLHF.

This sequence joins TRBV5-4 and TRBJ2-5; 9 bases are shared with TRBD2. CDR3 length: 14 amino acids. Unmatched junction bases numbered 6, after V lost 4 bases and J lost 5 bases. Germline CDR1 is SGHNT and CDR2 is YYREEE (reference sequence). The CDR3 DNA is TGTGCCAGCAGCCCTGGCGGGAGGGGCGAGACCCAGTACTTC. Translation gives CASSPGGRGETQYF. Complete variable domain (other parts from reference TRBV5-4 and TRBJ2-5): ETGVTQSPTHLIKTRGQQVTLRCSSQSGHNTVSWYQQALGQGPQFIFQYYREEENGRGNFPPRFSGLQFPNYSSELNVNALELDDSALYLCASSPGGRGETQYFGPGTRLLVL.

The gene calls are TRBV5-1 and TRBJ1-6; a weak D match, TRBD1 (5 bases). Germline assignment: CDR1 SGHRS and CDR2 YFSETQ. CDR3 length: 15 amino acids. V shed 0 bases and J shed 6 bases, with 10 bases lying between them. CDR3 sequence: CASSLAGGTNSPLHF. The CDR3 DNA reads TGCGCCAGCAGCTTGGCGGGGGGGACTAATTCACCCCTCCACTTT.

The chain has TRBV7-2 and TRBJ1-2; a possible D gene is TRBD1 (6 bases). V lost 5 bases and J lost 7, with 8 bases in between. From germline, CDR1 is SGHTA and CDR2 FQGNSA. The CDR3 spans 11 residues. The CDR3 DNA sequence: TGTGCCAGCAGCCCCAGGGGTGGCTACACCTTC. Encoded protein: CASSPRGGYTF.

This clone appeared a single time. This CDR3 reads CSVEQGVYQETQYF. DNA of the CDR3: TGCAGCGTTGAGCAGGGTGTGTACCAAGAGACCCAGTACTTC. The chain couples TRBV29-1 to TRBJ2-5, with a weak D call TRBD1 (5 bases). The CDR3 spans 14 residues. Germline V gene data show CDR1 as SQVTM and CDR2 as ANQGSEA. With 3 bases removed from V and 0 bases from J, the gap between germline ends came to 11 bases.

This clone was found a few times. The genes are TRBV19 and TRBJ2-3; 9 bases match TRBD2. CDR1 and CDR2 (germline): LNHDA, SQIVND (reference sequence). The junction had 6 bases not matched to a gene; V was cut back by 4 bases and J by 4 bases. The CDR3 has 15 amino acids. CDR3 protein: CASSTHSGSSDTQYF. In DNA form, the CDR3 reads TGTGCCAGTAGTACCCATAGCGGGAGCTCAGATACGCAGTATTTT.

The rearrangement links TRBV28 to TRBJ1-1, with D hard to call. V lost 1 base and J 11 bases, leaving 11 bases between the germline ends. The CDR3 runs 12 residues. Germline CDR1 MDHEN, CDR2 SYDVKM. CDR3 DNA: TGTGCCAGCAGTTTATCTCGCCAACGGGCTTTCTTT. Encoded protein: CASSLSRQRAFF.

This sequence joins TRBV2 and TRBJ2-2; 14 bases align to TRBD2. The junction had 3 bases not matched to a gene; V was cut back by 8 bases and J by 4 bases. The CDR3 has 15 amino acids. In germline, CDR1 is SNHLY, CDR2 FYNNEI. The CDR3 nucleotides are TGTGCCAGCGGGGGACTAGCGGGAGTCACCGGGGAGCTGTTTTTT. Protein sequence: CASGGLAGVTGELFF.

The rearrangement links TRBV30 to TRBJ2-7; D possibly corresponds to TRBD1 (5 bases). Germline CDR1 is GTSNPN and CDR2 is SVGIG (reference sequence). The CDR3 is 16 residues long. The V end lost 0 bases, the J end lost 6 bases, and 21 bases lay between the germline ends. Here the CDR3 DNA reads TGTGCCTGGAGTGTACCCGCACAGGTCGGCCTTGGCGAGCAGTACTTC. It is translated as CAWSVPAQVGLGEQYF. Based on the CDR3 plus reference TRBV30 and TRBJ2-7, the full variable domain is SQTIHQWPATLVQPVGSPLSLECTVEGTSNPNLYWYRQAAGRGLQLLFYSVGIGQISSEVPQNLSASRPQDRQFILSSKKLLLSDSGFYLCAWSVPAQVGLGEQYFGPGTRLTVT.

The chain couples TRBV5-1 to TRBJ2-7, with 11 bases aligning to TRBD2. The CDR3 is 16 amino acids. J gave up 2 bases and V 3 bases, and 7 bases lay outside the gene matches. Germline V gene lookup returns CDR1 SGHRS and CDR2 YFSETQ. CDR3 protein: CASSSLAGEPTYEQYF. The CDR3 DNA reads TGCGCCAGCAGCTCACTAGCGGGAGAGCCCACCTACGAGCAGTACTTC.

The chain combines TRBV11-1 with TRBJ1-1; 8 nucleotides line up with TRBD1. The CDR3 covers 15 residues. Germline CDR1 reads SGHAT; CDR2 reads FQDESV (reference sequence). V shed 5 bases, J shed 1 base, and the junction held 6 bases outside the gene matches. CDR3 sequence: CASSTRTGTNTEAFF. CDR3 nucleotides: TGTGCCAGCAGCACCCGGACAGGGACGAACACTGAAGCTTTCTTT.

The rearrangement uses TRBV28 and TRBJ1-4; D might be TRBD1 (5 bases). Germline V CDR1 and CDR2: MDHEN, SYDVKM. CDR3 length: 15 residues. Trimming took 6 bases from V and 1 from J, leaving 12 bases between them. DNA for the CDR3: TGTGCCAGCAGCAAAAAGGGGCTAACTAATGAAAAACTGTTTTTT. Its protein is CASSKKGLTNEKLFF. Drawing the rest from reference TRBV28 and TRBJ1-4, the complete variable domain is DVKVTQSSRYLVKRTGEKVFLECVQDMDHENMFWYRQDPGLGLRLIYFSYDVKMKEKGDIPEGYSVSREKKERFSLILESASTNQTSMYLCASSKKGLTNEKLFFGSGTQLSVL.